Shown below are 25 T cell receptor beta chains from a single sample sequenced in a study of OX40 agonist ivuxolimab in advanced cancers. Assay: immunoSEQ multiplex PCR; the TCRdb copy retains only in-frame clones and omits some. This sample has approximately 92,000 clones; about 84% occur once, and the top ten carry about 5.5%. The specimen was CD4+ or CD8+ T cells sorted from blood, collected in a trial of the OX40 agonist ivuxolimab. These receptors originate from an adult with an advanced solid tumor such as melanoma, head and neck, liver or kidney cancer.

This clone was seen only once. The V gene is TRBV4-2, the J gene TRBJ1-3; 11 nucleotides match TRBD1. This CDR3 comprises 17 residues. V dropped 4 bases and J dropped 4; count of bases not matched to a gene: 9. Germline V CDR1 and CDR2: LGHNA, YNFKEQ. CDR3 loop: CASSLPGQGASGNTIYF. CDR3 DNA: TGTGCCAGCAGCCTTCCTGGACAGGGGGCATCGGGAAACACCATATATTTT.

This clone was seen just once. The genes are TRBV6-1 and TRBJ1-2; D is uncertain. Germline CDR1 and CDR2: MNHNS and SASEGT. There are 12 residues in the CDR3. Trimming shortened V by 2 bases and J by 4 bases, and 5 bases separated the two germline ends. The CDR3, as DNA: TGTGCCAGCAGTGAAATGGGCTATGGCTACACCTTC. Encoded protein: CASSEMGYGYTF.

V and J are TRBV7-9 and TRBJ2-5; 9 nucleotides agree with TRBD1. CDR1 is SEHNR and CDR2 is FQNEAQ in the germline V gene (reference sequence). The CDR3 is made up of 15 amino acids. The ends lost 1 base at V and 5 bases at J; junction bases unmatched: 5. The CDR3 protein is CASSLGTGVSETQYF. Here the CDR3 DNA reads TGTGCCAGCAGCTTAGGGACAGGGGTTTCGGAGACCCAGTACTTC.

This chain uses TRBV6-1 with TRBJ1-3; D call uncertain. From germline, CDR1 is MNHNS and CDR2 SASEGT. With 7 bases removed from V and 0 bases from J, the gap between germline ends came to 10 bases. The CDR3 contains 14 residues. The CDR3 region is CASTGISSGNTIYF. CDR3 DNA: TGTGCCAGCACCGGGATTAGCTCTGGAAACACCATATATTTT.

This chain connects TRBV9 to TRBJ2-4; 7 nucleotides agree with TRBD2. The CDR3 is made up of 18 amino acids. Germline V gives CDR1 SGDLS, CDR2 YYNGEE. The trim removed 3 bases at V and 3 bases at J, leaving 15 bases unmatched. CDR3 in amino acids: CASSGGSGGKEGKNIQYF. CDR3 nucleotide sequence: TGTGCCAGCAGCGGCGGGTCGGGAGGTAAGGAGGGCAAAAACATTCAGTACTTC. Based on the CDR3 plus reference TRBV9 and TRBJ2-4, the full variable domain is DSGVTQTPKHLITATGQRVTLRCSPRSGDLSVYWYQQSLDQGLQFLIQYYNGEERAKGNILERFSAQQFPDLHSELNLSSLELGDSALYFCASSGGSGGKEGKNIQYFGAGTRLSVL.

The chain has TRBV6-5 and TRBJ2-3, with unresolved D. The CDR3 consists of 14 residues. Germline lookup yields CDR1 MNHEY and CDR2 SVGAGI. With 5 bases removed from V and 4 bases from J, the gap between germline ends came to 13 bases. The CDR3 here is CASSPDGPPDTQYF. In DNA form, the CDR3 reads TGTGCCAGCAGTCCCGACGGGCCCCCAGATACGCAGTATTTT.

The V gene is TRBV5-1, the J gene TRBJ2-1; TRBD2 matches at 11 bases. V lost 4 bases to trimming and J lost 5 bases; unmatched junction nucleotides: 8. Looked up from germline, CDR1 is SGHRS and CDR2 is YFSETQ. The CDR3 covers 16 residues. The CDR3 DNA follows: TGCGCCAGCAGCCCGGGGACTAGCGGACCACACAATGAGCAGTTCTTC. This translates into CASSPGTSGPHNEQFF.

The chain recombines TRBV10-1 with TRBJ1-1; D is possibly TRBD1 (5 bases). Germline V gene lookup returns CDR1 WNHNN and CDR2 SYGVQD (reference sequence). Trimming removed 5 bases at V and 4 bases at J, with 11 bases between. The CDR3 runs to 13 residues. CDR3 bases: TGCGCCAGCAGTCTCCAGGGTGCCACTGAAGCTTTCTTT. It yields the protein CASSLQGATEAFF.

J is TRBJ1-5 and V is TRBV7-2; no reliable D call. Germline-derived CDR1 and CDR2 are SGHTA and FQGNSA. Trimming shortened V by 0 bases and J by 5 bases, and 5 bases separated the two germline ends. CDR3 size: 13 residues. In DNA, the CDR3 is TGTGCCAGCAGCTTAGCTGGGGATCAGCCCCAGCATTTT. Amino acids: CASSLAGDQPQHF.

V usage is TRBV5-5 and J usage is TRBJ1-2, with D possibly matching TRBD1 (5 bases). Trimming left V 0 bases short and J 3 bases short, with 9 bases between. The CDR3 has 14 amino acids. The germline V gene has CDR1 SGHKS and CDR2 YYEKEE (reference sequence). In DNA form, the CDR3 reads TGTGCCAGCAGCTTGGCCGGGGGGTACTATGGCTACACCTTC. The encoded protein is CASSLAGGYYGYTF. The variable domain in full, completed from reference TRBV5-5 and TRBJ1-2, reads DAGVTQSPTHLIKTRGQQVTLRCSPISGHKSVSWYQQVLGQGPQFIFQYYEKEERGRGNFPDRFSARQFPNYSSELNVNALLLGDSALYLCASSLAGGYYGYTFGSGTRLTVV.

J is TRBJ1-2 and V is TRBV23-1; D ambiguous. TRBV23-1 is annotated as an ORF whose role is uncertain. Trimming cost V 9 bases and J 8 bases, with 4 bases left between them. The CDR3 consists of 8 residues. CDR3 in DNA: TGCGCCAGTCTCGGCTACACCTTC. Translation gives CASLGYTF.

The chain recombines TRBV6-5 with TRBJ1-2; D possibly corresponds to TRBD1 (6 bases). Germline-derived CDR1 and CDR2 are MNHEY and SVGAGI. CDR3 length: 13 residues. The V gene lost 7 bases and the J gene lost 3 bases, with 12 bases spanning the gap. In DNA form, the CDR3 reads TGTGCCAGCACCAGGGGTTCGGACTATGGCTACACCTTC. Encoded protein: CASTRGSDYGYTF.

The chain combines TRBV5-1 with TRBJ2-7; 10 bases map to TRBD2. This CDR3 has 15 residues. The junction had 5 bases not matched to a gene; V was cut back by 5 bases and J by 0 bases. Germline-derived CDR1 and CDR2 are SGHRS and YFSETQ. CDR3 region: CASSFSGGPSYEQYF. DNA for the CDR3: TGCGCCAGCAGTTTTAGCGGGGGGCCCTCCTACGAGCAGTACTTC.

This chain joins TRBV14 and TRBJ1-1; a possible D gene is TRBD1 (5 bases). CDR1 and CDR2 (germline): SGHDN, FVKESK. There are 15 residues in the CDR3. V was trimmed by 0 bases and J by 3 bases, leaving 11 bases between them. Here the CDR3 DNA reads TGTGCCAGCAGCCAAGATCTAGGGGCCTACACTGAAGCTTTCTTT. Protein sequence: CASSQDLGAYTEAFF.

This chain connects TRBV27 to TRBJ1-2, with unresolved D. CDR1 is MNHEY, CDR2 SMNVEV, per germline (reference sequence). This CDR3 comprises 14 residues. V shed 0 bases and J shed 3 bases, with 8 bases lying between them. The DNA of the CDR3 is TGTGCCAGCAGTTTATCGGTTTTTGACTATGGCTACACCTTC. Its translation is CASSLSVFDYGYTF.

The V call is TRBV7-9, the J call TRBJ2-7; D is undetermined. Germline values: CDR1 SEHNR, CDR2 FQNEAQ (reference sequence). The length of the CDR3 is 14 residues. V lost 3 bases and J 6 bases, leaving 15 bases between the germline ends. This CDR3 reads CASSFAASIIEQYF. CDR3 in DNA: TGTGCCAGCAGCTTTGCTGCTAGTATTATCGAGCAGTACTTC. The full variable domain, completed using reference TRBV7-9 and TRBJ2-7, is DTGVSQNPRHKITKRGQNVTFRCDPISEHNRLYWYRQTLGQGPEFLTYFQNEAQLEKSRLLSDRFSAERPKGSFSTLEIQRTEQGDSAMYLCASSFAASIIEQYFGPGTRLTVT.

This chain links TRBV2 with TRBJ2-5; 13 nucleotides agree with TRBD2. Per germline, CDR1 SNHLY and CDR2 FYNNEI. V trimming: 2 bases; J trimming: 3 bases; junction bases outside the gene matches: 6. The CDR3 extends over 17 amino acids. The CDR3 protein is CASSEFRTSGSEETQYF. CDR3 DNA sequence: TGTGCCAGCAGTGAATTCCGGACTAGCGGGAGTGAAGAGACCCAGTACTTC.

The gene calls are TRBV2 and TRBJ1-3; D remains ambiguous. The V and J ends lost 7 bases and 3 bases respectively, with 1 base between them. Germline V gene sequence: CDR1 SNHLY, CDR2 FYNNEI. This CDR3 has 10 residues. CDR3 DNA: TGTGCCAGCAATGGAAACACCATATATTTT. It is translated as CASNGNTIYF.

CDR3 in DNA: TGTGCCAGCAGCCGGGACAGGAATAAGGGCTACACCTTC. Encoded protein: CASSRDRNKGYTF. The chain combines TRBV4-2 with TRBJ1-2; 8 positions match TRBD1. The CDR3 covers 13 residues. Germline V CDR1 and CDR2: LGHNA, YNFKEQ. V trimming: 4 bases; J trimming: 8 bases; junction bases outside the gene matches: 6.

This sequence joins TRBV18 and TRBJ2-1, with 8 bases identical to TRBD2. V shed 3 bases and J 0 bases; nucleotides not matched to a gene: 4. CDR1 is KGHSH, CDR2 LQKENI, per germline. The CDR3 runs to 16 residues. CDR3 region: CASSPSSGSSYNEQFF. The CDR3 DNA reads TGTGCCAGCTCACCGTCGAGCGGGAGCTCCTACAATGAGCAGTTCTTC. Full variable domain (remainder filled in from reference TRBV18 and TRBJ2-1): NAGVMQNPRHLVRRRGQEARLRCSPMKGHSHVYWYRQLPEEGLKFMVYLQKENIIDESGMPKERFSAEFPKEGPSILRIQQVVRGDSAAYFCASSPSSGSSYNEQFFGPGTRLTVL.

The V call is TRBV19, the J call TRBJ2-7; 9 positions match TRBD1. Germline V gives CDR1 LNHDA, CDR2 SQIVND (reference sequence). The V gene end was trimmed by 6 bases and the J gene end by 0 bases; junction bases not matched to a gene: 6. This CDR3 region has 15 residues. CDR3 protein: CASRGQGTHSYEQYF. CDR3 DNA: TGTGCCAGTAGAGGACAGGGGACCCACTCCTACGAGCAGTACTTC.

This chain uses TRBV7-2 with TRBJ2-2; D ambiguous. This CDR3 is built from 16 residues. Germline V gene lookup returns CDR1 SGHTA and CDR2 FQGNSA. Trimming stripped 1 base from V and 7 bases from J, with 16 bases between. The CDR3, as DNA: TGTGCCAGCAGCTTAGGGGGTAGCCGCATTGGCGGGGAGCTGTTTTTT. Amino acid sequence: CASSLGGSRIGGELFF.

The chain employs TRBV6-4 and TRBJ1-2; TRBD1 matches at 10 bases. Germline loops: CDR1 MRHNA, CDR2 SNTAGT. The CDR3 consists of 15 residues. The V gene end was trimmed by 0 bases and the J gene end by 8 bases; junction bases not matched to a gene: 6. In DNA form, the CDR3 reads TGTGCCAGCAGTGACTCCGAGACAGGGGGCGGAGGCTACACCTTC. Translation gives CASSDSETGGGGYTF.

The V gene is TRBV5-6, the J gene TRBJ2-3; D possibly corresponds to TRBD2 (6 bases). V lost 4 bases and J lost 3, with 12 bases in between. The CDR3 has 14 residues. Germline V gene sequence: CDR1 SGHDT, CDR2 YYEEEE. CDR3 region: CASSGGTETDTQYF. For the CDR3, the DNA is TGTGCCAGCAGCGGCGGGACGGAGACAGATACGCAGTATTTT. The full variable domain, rest sourced from reference TRBV5-6 and TRBJ2-3, is DAGVTQSPTHLIKTRGQQVTLRCSPKSGHDTVSWYQQALGQGPQFIFQYYEEEERQRGNFPDRFSGHQFPNYSSELNVNALLLGDSALYLCASSGGTETDTQYFGPGTRLTVL.

This rearrangement joins TRBV6-5 to TRBJ2-7; D ambiguous. V was pared by 0 bases and J by 4 bases, with 7 bases between. CDR3 length: 13 residues. Per germline, CDR1 MNHEY and CDR2 SVGAGI. The CDR3 sequence is CASSYSRVYEQYF. The CDR3 region has the DNA TGTGCCAGCAGTTACTCGAGAGTGTACGAGCAGTACTTC.